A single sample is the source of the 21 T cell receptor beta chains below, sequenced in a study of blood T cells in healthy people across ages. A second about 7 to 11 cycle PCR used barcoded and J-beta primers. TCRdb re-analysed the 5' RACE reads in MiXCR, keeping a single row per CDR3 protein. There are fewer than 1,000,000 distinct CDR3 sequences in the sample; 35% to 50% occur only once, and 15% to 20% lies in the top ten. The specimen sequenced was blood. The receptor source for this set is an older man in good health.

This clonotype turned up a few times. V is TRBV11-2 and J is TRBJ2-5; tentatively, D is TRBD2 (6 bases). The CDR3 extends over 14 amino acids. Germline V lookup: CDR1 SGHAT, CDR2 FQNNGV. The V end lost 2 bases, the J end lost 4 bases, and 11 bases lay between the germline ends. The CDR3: CASSLRPGGETQYF. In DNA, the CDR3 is TGTGCCAGCAGCTTAAGGCCCGGGGGAGAGACCCAGTACTTC.

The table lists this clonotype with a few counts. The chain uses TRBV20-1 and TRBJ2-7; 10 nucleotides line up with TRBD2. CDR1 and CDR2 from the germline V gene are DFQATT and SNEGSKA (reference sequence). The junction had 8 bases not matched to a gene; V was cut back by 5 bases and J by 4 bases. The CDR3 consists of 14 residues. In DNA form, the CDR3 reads TGCAGTGCTGACGGGGGGACTAGCGTTTACGAGCAGTACTTC. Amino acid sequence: CSADGGTSVYEQYF.

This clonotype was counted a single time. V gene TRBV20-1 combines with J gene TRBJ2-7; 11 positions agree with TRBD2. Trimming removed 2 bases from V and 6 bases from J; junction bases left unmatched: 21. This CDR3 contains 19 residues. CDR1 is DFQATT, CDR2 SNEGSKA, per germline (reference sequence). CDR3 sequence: CSARNKGRGMGLADGEQYF. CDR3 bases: TGCAGTGCTAGAAATAAGGGCAGGGGTATGGGACTAGCGGACGGCGAGCAGTACTTC.

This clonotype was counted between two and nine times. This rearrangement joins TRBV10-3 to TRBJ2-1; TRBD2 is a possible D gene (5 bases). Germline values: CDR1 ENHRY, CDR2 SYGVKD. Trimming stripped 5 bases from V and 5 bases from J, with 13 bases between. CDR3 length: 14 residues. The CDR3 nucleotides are TGTGCCATCAGTTCTCGAGCGGAGAACAATGAGCAGTTCTTC. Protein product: CAISSRAENNEQFF.

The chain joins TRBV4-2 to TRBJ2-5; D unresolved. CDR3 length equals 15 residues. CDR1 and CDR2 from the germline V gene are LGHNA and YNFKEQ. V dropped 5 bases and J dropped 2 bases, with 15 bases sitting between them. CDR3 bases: TGTGCCAGCAGCAACTCTAGGGTAGGTCAAGAGACCCAGTACTTC. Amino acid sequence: CASSNSRVGQETQYF.

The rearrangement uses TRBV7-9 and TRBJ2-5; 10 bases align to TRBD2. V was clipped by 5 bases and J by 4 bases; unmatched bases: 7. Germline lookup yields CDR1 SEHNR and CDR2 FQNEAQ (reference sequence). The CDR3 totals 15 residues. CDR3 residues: CASSPERGGVETQYF. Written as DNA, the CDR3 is TGTGCCAGCAGCCCCGAGCGGGGGGGCGTAGAGACCCAGTACTTC.

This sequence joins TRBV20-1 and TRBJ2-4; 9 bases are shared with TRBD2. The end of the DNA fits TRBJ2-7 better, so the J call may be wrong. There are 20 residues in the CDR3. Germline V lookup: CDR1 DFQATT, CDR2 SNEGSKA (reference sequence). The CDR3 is CSARKFLVPSGKGLSGEQYF. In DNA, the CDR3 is TGCAGTGCTCGAAAGTTTCTAGTTCCTAGCGGGAAGGGGTTAAGCGGCGAGCAGTACTTC.

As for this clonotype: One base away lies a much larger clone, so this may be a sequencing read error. The CDR3 spells CSASSPSGRQETHYF. The CDR3 nucleotides read TGCAGTGCTAGTTCGCCTAGCGGGAGGCAAGAGACCCATTACTTC. The chain carries TRBV20-1 and TRBJ2-7; TRBD2 matches 11 bases. The CDR3 runs to 15 residues. After removal of 3 bases from V and 13 bases from J, the junction contained 17 bases not matched to a gene. Germline V CDR1 and CDR2: DFQATT, SNEGSKA (reference sequence).

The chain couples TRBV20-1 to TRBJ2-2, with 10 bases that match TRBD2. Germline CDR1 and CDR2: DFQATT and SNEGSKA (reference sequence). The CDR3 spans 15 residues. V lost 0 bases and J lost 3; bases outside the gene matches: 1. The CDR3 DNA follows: TGCAGTGCTAGAGATCTAGCGGGAGACACCGGGGAGCTGTTTTTT. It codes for CSARDLAGDTGELFF.

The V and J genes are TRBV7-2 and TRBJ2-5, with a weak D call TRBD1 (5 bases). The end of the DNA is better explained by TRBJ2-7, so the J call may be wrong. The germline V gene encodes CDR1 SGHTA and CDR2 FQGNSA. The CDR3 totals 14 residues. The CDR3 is CASSLAIQDYEQYF. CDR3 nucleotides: TGTGCCAGCAGCTTAGCGATACAGGACTACGAGCAGTACTTC.

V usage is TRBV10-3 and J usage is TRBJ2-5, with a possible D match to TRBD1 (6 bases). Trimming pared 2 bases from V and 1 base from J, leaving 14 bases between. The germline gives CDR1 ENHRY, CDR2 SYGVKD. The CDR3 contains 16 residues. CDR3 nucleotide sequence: TGTGCCATCAGTGAGCCTCAGGGGAAGGGCCAAGAGACCCAGTACTTC. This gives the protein CAISEPQGKGQETQYF.

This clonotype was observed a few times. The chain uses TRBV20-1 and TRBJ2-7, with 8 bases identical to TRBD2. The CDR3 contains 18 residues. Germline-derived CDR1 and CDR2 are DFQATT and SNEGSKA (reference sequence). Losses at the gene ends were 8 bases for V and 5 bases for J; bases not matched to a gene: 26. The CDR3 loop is CSLEGSSGSSTLGHEQYF. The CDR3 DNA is TGCAGTCTAGAGGGGTCCAGCGGGAGTTCAACGCTAGGCCACGAGCAGTACTTC.

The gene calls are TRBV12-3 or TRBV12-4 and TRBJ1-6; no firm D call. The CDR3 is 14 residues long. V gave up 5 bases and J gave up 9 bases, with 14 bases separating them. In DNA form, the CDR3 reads TGTGCCAGCAGTCGTTCCGGCGGGATTTCACCCCTCCACTTT. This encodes CASSRSGGISPLHF.

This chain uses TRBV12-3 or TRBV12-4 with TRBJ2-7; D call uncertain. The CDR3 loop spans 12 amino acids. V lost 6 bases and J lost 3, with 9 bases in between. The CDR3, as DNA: TGTGCCAGCAGCGCGCAAAGCTACGAGCAGTACTTC. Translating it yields CASSAQSYEQYF.

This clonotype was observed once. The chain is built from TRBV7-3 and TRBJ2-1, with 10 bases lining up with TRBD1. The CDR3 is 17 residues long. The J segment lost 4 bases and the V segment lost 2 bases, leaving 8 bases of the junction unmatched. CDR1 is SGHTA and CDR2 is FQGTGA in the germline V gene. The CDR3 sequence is CASSLEDRGGVYNEQFF. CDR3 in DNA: TGTGCCAGCAGCTTAGAGGACAGGGGGGGGGTTTACAATGAGCAGTTCTTC.

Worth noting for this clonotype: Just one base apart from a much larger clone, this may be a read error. The CDR3 sequence is CASSPGRAGGGEQFF. The CDR3 DNA follows: TGTGCCAGCAGCCCAGGACGAGCGGGAGGAGGTGAGCAGTTCTTC. J is TRBJ2-1 and V is TRBV11-1; 9 positions match TRBD2. Germline CDR1 and CDR2: SGHAT and FQDESV (reference sequence). J was trimmed by 9 bases and V by 5 bases; bases with no gene match: 11. The CDR3 loop spans 15 amino acids.

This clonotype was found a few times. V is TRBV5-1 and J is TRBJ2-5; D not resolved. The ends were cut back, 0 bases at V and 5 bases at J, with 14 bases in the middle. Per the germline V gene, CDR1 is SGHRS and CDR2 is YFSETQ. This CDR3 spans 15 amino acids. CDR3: CASSLEGSAWETQYF. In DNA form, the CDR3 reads TGCGCCAGCAGCTTGGAGGGCAGCGCGTGGGAGACCCAGTACTTC.

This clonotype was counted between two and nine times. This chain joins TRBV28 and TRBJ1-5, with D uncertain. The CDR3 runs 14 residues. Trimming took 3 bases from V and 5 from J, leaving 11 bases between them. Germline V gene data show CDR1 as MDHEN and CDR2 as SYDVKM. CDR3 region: CASSFSLEDQPQHF. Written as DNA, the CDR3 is TGTGCCAGCAGTTTTAGTTTGGAGGATCAGCCCCAGCATTTT. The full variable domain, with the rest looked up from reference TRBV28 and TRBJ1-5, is DVKVTQSSRYLVKRTGEKVFLECVQDMDHENMFWYRQDPGLGLRLIYFSYDVKMKEKGDIPEGYSVSREKKERFSLILESASTNQTSMYLCASSFSLEDQPQHFGDGTRLSIL.

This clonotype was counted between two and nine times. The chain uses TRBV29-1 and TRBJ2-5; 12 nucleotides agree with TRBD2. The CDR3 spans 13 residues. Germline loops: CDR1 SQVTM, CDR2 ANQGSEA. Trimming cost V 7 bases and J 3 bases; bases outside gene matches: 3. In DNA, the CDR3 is TGCAGCGCCCGACTAGCGGGAGAAGAGACCCAGTACTTC. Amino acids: CSARLAGEETQYF.

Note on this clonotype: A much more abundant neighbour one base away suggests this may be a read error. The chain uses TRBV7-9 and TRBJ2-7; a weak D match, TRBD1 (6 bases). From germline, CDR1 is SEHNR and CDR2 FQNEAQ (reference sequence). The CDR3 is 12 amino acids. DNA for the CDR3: TGTGCCAGCAGCTTGGGGGCCGGCGAGCAGAACTTC. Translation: CASSLGAGEQNF.

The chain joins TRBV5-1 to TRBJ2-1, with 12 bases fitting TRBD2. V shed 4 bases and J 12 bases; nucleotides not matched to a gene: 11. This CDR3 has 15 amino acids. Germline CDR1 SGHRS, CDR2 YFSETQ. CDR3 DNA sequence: TGCGCCAGCAGCCAAACGACTAGCGGGAGTTTGGCGCAGTTCTTC. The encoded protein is CASSQTTSGSLAQFF.